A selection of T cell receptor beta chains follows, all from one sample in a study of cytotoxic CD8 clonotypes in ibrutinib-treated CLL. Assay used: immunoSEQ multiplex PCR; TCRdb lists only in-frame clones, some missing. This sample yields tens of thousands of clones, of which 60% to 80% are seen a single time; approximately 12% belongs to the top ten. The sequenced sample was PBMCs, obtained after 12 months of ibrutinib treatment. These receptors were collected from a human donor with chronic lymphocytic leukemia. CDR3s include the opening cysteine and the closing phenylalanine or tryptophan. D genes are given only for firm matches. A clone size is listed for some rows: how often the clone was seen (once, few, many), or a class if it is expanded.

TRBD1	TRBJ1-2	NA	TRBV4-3	CASSQDRDRVEGYTF	TGCGCCAGCAGCCAAGATCGGGACAGGGTTGAGGGCTACACCTTC
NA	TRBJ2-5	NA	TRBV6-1	CASSGSGGETQYF	TGTGCCAGCAGTGGCAGCGGAGGGGAGACCCAGTACTTC
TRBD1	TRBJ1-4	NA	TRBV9	CASSVAPGQREKLFF	TGTGCCAGCAGCGTAGCTCCGGGACAGAGGGAAAAACTGTTTTTT
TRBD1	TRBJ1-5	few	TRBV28	CASNPGTGLQPQHF	TGTGCCAGCAATCCCGGGACAGGGCTTCAGCCCCAGCATTTT
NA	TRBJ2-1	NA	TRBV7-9	CASNLRRANNEQFF	TGTGCCAGCAACCTTCGAAGGGCCAACAATGAGCAGTTCTTC
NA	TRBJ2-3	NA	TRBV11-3	CASSLQGSDTQYF	TGTGCCAGCAGCTTACAGGGATCAGATACGCAGTATTTT
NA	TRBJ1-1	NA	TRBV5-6	CASSPLAGFPEAFF	TGTGCCAGCAGCCCCCTGGCAGGGTTCCCTGAAGCTTTCTTT
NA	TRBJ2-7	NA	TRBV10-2	CASSAKDEQYF	TGCGCCAGCAGTGCGAAGGACGAGCAGTACTTC
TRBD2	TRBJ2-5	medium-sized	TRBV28	CASSLSGRADGVETQYF	TGTGCCAGCAGTTTAAGCGGGAGGGCCGATGGAGTGGAGACCCAGTACTTC
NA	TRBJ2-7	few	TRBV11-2	CASSLTTYYEQYF	TGTGCCAGCAGCTTAACTACCTACTACGAGCAGTACTTC
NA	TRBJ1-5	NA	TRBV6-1	CASSPSRGSNQPQHF	TGTGCCAGCAGTCCCAGTCGGGGGAGCAATCAGCCCCAGCATTTT
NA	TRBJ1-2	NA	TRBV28	CASRYQANYGYTF	TGTGCCAGCAGATACCAAGCTAACTATGGCTACACCTTC
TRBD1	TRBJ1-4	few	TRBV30	CAWSLVQGPNEKLFF	TGTGCCTGGAGTTTAGTACAGGGGCCCAATGAAAAACTGTTTTTT
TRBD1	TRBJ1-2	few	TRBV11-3	CASSPGTGEDYGYTF	TGTGCCAGCAGCCCCGGGACAGGGGAAGACTATGGCTACACCTTC
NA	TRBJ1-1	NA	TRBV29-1	CSVPGDYNTEAFF	TGCAGCGTCCCAGGGGACTATAACACTGAAGCTTTCTTT
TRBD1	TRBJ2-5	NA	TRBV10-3	CAISGTGDETQYF	TGTGCCATCAGTGGGACAGGGGATGAGACCCAGTACTTC
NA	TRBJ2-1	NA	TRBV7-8	CASSHSGTEQFF	TGTGCCAGCAGCCATTCCGGGACTGAGCAGTTCTTC
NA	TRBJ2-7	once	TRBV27	CASSLSPNSYEQYF	TGTGCCAGCAGTTTATCGCCCAACTCCTACGAGCAGTACTTC
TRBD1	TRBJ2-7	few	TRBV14	CASSRGTGMGLGEQYF	TGTGCCAGCAGTCGGGGGACAGGGATGGGTTTGGGCGAGCAGTACTTC
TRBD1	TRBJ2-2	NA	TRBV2	CASTRTGFTGELFF	TGTGCCAGCACTAGGACAGGGTTCACCGGGGAGCTGTTTTTT
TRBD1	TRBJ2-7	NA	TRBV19	CASSSPQTGSSYEQYF	TGTGCCAGTAGTTCCCCTCAGACAGGGAGCTCCTACGAGCAGTACTTC
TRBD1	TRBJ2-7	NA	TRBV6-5	CASSYVGDRGEQYF	TGTGCCAGCAGTTACGTTGGAGACAGGGGCGAGCAGTACTTC
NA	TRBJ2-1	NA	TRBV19	CASSIDRHEQFF	TGTGCCAGTAGTATAGATCGGCATGAGCAGTTCTTC
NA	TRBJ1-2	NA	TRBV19	CASSPTSNYGYTF	TGTGCCAGTAGTCCAACATCTAACTATGGCTACACCTTC
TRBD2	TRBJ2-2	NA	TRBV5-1	CASSRDPNSGLGTGELFF	TGCGCCAGCAGCCGGGATCCCAATAGCGGGCTCGGAACCGGGGAGCTGTTTTTT
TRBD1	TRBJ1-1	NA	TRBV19	CASSIAWDRGNTEAFF	TGTGCCAGTAGTATAGCCTGGGACAGGGGGAACACTGAAGCTTTCTTT
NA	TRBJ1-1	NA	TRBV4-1	CASSQARGGTEAFF	TGCGCCAGCAGCCAGGCGCGAGGGGGAACTGAAGCTTTCTTT
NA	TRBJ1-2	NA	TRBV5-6	CASSLRIRNYGYTF	TGTGCCAGCAGCTTAAGGATCCGGAACTATGGCTACACCTTC
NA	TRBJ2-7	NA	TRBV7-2	CASTKSQGPYEQYF	TGTGCCAGCACCAAGTCCCAGGGACCCTACGAGCAGTACTTC
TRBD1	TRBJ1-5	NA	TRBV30	CAWSVGTGVNNQPQHF	TGTGCCTGGAGTGTGGGGACAGGGGTTAACAATCAGCCCCAGCATTTT
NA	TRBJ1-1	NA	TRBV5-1	CASSPGVGGTEAFF	TGCGCCAGCAGTCCAGGTGTAGGGGGCACTGAAGCTTTCTTT
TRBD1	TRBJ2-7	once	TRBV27	CASSSHRTGWDEQYF	TGTGCCAGCAGTTCCCACCGGACAGGGTGGGACGAGCAGTACTTC
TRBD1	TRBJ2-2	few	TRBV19	CASNDRDRVGNTGELFF	TGTGCCAGTAATGATCGGGACAGGGTCGGGAACACCGGGGAGCTGTTTTTT
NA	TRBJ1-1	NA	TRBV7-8	CASSPRRDLNTEAFF	TGTGCCAGCAGCCCACGTAGGGATCTGAACACTGAAGCTTTCTTT
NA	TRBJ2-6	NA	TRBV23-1	CASSYILQSRANVLTF	TGCGCCAGCAGTTACATTCTACAAAGTCGGGCCAACGTCCTGACTTTC
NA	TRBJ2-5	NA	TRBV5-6	CASSSPGTQETQYF	TGTGCCAGCAGCTCGCCGGGAACTCAAGAGACCCAGTACTTC
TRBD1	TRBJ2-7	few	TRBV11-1	CASSLRMQGAYEQYF	TGTGCCAGCAGCTTAAGGATGCAGGGGGCCTACGAGCAGTACTTC
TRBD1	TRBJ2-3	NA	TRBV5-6	CASSSGTGKGDTQYF	TGTGCCAGCAGCTCCGGGACAGGAAAAGGAGATACGCAGTATTTT
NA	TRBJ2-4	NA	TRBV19	CASSIARDRGQYF	TGTGCCAGTAGTATAGCCCGGGATCGGGGTCAGTACTTC
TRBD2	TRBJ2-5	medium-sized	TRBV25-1	CASSAHLSLAGGQETQYF	TGTGCCAGCAGTGCCCACCTATCTCTGGCGGGAGGGCAAGAGACCCAGTACTTC
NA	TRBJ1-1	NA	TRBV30	CAWRYTANTEAFF	TGTGCCTGGAGGTACACAGCAAACACTGAAGCTTTCTTT
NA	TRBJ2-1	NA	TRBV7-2	CASSLGGRTPNEQFF	TGTGCCAGCAGCTTAGGAGGGAGGACCCCCAATGAGCAGTTCTTC
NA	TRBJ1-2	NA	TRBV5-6	CASSLKEHRAGYTF	TGTGCCAGCAGCTTAAAAGAACATCGGGCTGGCTACACCTTC
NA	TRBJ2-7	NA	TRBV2	CASSEYGGTEQYF	TGTGCCAGCAGTGAATATGGAGGGACCGAGCAGTACTTC
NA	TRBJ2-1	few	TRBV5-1	CASSASWTTTAAEQFF	TGCGCCAGCAGCGCGTCTTGGACGACTACAGCGGCTGAGCAGTTCTTC
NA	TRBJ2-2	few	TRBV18	CASSPTRTAANTGELFF	TGTGCCAGCTCACCTACTCGGACAGCCGCGAACACCGGGGAGCTGTTTTTT
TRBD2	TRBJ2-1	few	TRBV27	CASTAGGNYNEQFF	TGTGCCAGCACCGCGGGAGGAAACTACAATGAGCAGTTCTTC
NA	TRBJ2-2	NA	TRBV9	CASSVGGASTGELFF	TGTGCCAGCAGCGTAGGGGGCGCATCCACCGGGGAGCTGTTTTTT
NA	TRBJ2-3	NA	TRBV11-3	CASSLDAAPDTQYF	TGTGCCAGCAGCTTAGATGCGGCGCCAGATACGCAGTATTTT
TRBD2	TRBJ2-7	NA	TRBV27	CASSLQVAGAYEQYF	TGTGCCAGCAGTTTACAGGTAGCGGGAGCCTACGAGCAGTACTTC
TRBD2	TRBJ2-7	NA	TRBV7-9	CASSFRRPGLAVRVYEQYF	TGTGCCAGCAGCTTCCGCCGCCCGGGACTAGCGGTGAGGGTCTACGAGCAGTACTTC
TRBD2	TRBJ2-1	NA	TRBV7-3	CASNTPGRAYGGQFF	TGTGCCAGCAACACCCCAGGGAGGGCCTATGGGGGGCAGTTCTTC
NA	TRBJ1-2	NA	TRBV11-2	CASSLDQTGYTF	TGTGCCAGCAGCTTAGACCAGACGGGCTACACCTTC
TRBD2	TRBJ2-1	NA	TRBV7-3	CASSPGAGDRSEQFF	TGTGCCAGCAGCCCGGGAGCGGGAGATAGGAGTGAGCAGTTCTTC
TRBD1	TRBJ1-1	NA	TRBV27	CASSKGTGWMNTEAFF	TGTGCCAGCAGTAAAGGGACAGGGTGGATGAACACTGAAGCTTTCTTT
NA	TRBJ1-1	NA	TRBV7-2	CASSLQGIDTEAFF	TGTGCCAGCAGCTTACAGGGGATCGACACTGAAGCTTTCTTT
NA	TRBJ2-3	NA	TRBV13	CASSLGAETTSTDTQYF	TGTGCCAGCAGCCTAGGCGCAGAGACCACTAGCACAGATACGCAGTATTTT
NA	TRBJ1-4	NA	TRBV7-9	CASSPDRIEKLFF	TGTGCCAGCAGCCCTGACAGAATCGAAAAACTGTTTTTT
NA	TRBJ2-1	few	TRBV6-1	CASSEEYSQRKQFF	TGTGCCAGCAGTGAAGAATACAGCCAACGGAAGCAGTTCTTC
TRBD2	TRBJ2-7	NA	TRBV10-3	CAIQPTSGGPYEQYF	TGTGCCATCCAACCCACTAGCGGGGGACCCTACGAGCAGTACTTC